Presented here are 9 T cell receptor beta chains from one specimen sequenced in a study of blood T cell repertoires in COVID-19. Produced via immunoSEQ multiplex PCR; TCRdb's table is partial and in-frame only. The data show around 150,000 clones, nearly 80% seen once. The sample taken for sequencing was peripheral blood. These receptors all come from a woman of 80 years or more with acute or convalescent COVID-19.

A single count supports this clone. This chain connects TRBV28 to TRBJ2-3; TRBD2 matches 8 bases. V was clipped by 5 bases and J by 6 bases; unmatched bases: 10. Germline CDR1 and CDR2: MDHEN and SYDVKM. This CDR3 spans 15 amino acids. The CDR3 region has the DNA TGTGCCAGCAGTCATAATCGCCGCGGGGGGGATACGCAGTATTTT. Protein product: CASSHNRRGGDTQYF.

This chain uses TRBV3-1 (or the pseudogene TRBV3-2) with TRBJ2-1; the match to TRBD2 covers 11 bases. With 0 bases clipped from V and 3 bases from J, the junction kept 1 base outside the gene matches. CDR1 LGHDT and CDR2 YNNKEL come from the germline V gene (reference sequence). This CDR3 has 16 residues. The CDR3 DNA reads TGTGCCAGCAGCCAAGAAGGGACTAGCGGCTACAATGAGCAGTTCTTC. The encoded protein is CASSQEGTSGYNEQFF.

The chain combines TRBV2 with TRBJ1-6; the match to TRBD1 covers 9 bases. The V gene end was trimmed by 4 bases and the J gene end by 8 bases; junction bases not matched to a gene: 3. This CDR3 is built from 14 residues. The germline V gene encodes CDR1 SNHLY and CDR2 FYNNEI. CDR3 bases: TGTGCCAGCAGTGTCGGGACAGGGTATTCACCCCTCCACTTT. Its translation is CASSVGTGYSPLHF.

This chain joins TRBV5-1 and TRBJ2-7; D is perhaps TRBD1 (5 bases). Per germline, CDR1 SGHRS and CDR2 YFSETQ. Deletions cut 4 bases from V and 3 bases from J, with 14 bases between. This CDR3 is 14 amino acids long. The CDR3 protein is CASSVNTQDYEQYF. DNA for the CDR3: TGCGCCAGCAGCGTCAATACACAGGACTACGAGCAGTACTTC.

V and J are TRBV19 and TRBJ1-1, with 8 bases fitting TRBD1. CDR3 length: 15 residues. In germline, CDR1 is LNHDA, CDR2 SQIVND (reference sequence). Trimming cost V 3 bases and J 5 bases; bases outside gene matches: 8. CDR3 DNA sequence: TGTGCCAGTAGTATTCAGGGGACAGGCGGGACTGAAGCTTTCTTT. The encoded protein is CASSIQGTGGTEAFF.

The CDR3 spells CASSLAPTRGEQFF. CDR3 coding DNA: TGTGCCAGCAGCTTAGCCCCGACTAGAGGTGAGCAGTTCTTC. The chain has TRBV11-2 and TRBJ2-1; a weak D match, TRBD2 (6 bases). The CDR3 consists of 14 residues. V lost 1 base and J 9 bases, leaving 13 bases between the germline ends. CDR1 SGHAT and CDR2 FQNNGV come from the germline V gene.

This chain joins TRBV7-9 and TRBJ1-1; possible D gene TRBD1, 5 bases. The germline V and J ends were trimmed by 0 bases and 1 base, with 15 bases remaining between them. The CDR3 contains 17 residues. CDR1 is SEHNR and CDR2 is FQNEAQ in the germline V gene (reference sequence). The CDR3 reads CASSLALIGAGNTEAFF. The CDR3 coding sequence is TGTGCCAGCAGCTTAGCGCTGATTGGGGCAGGGAACACTGAAGCTTTCTTT.

The chain joins TRBV15 to TRBJ2-5; 9 positions agree with TRBD1. Germline lookup yields CDR1 LNHNV and CDR2 YYDKDF (reference sequence). With 0 bases clipped from V and 5 bases from J, the junction kept 10 bases outside the gene matches. The CDR3 is 17 amino acids. CDR3 nucleotide sequence: TGTGCCACCAGCAGAGATGGGACAGGGCTGCCTTGGGAGACCCAGTACTTC. Its protein is CATSRDGTGLPWETQYF. Full variable domain (remainder filled in from reference TRBV15 and TRBJ2-5): DAMVIQNPRYQVTQFGKPVTLSCSQTLNHNVMYWYQQKSSQAPKLLFHYYDKDFNNEADTPDNFQSRRPNTSFCFLDIRSPGLGDTAMYLCATSRDGTGLPWETQYFGPGTRLLVL.

In its sample, this clone was seen once. This rearrangement joins TRBV2 to TRBJ1-1; 7 nucleotides agree with TRBD1. Germline V gene lookup returns CDR1 SNHLY and CDR2 FYNNEI. V dropped 7 bases and J dropped 1; count of bases not matched to a gene: 6. This CDR3 is built from 14 residues. The CDR3 DNA is TGTGCCAGCACCAAGACAGGGACGAACACTGAAGCTTTCTTT. It is translated as CASTKTGTNTEAFF.